This T cell receptor beta chain was observed in a study of regulatory T cells in long-lasting Graves disease (dated by TCRdb to about 2021). With regard to the full study: In the newly diagnosed Graves' disease group, patients had been taking antithyroid drugs for less than 3 months. Patients with persistent Graves' disease were compared with patients with newly diagnosed Graves' disease using TCR sequencing and RNA sequencing of peripheral blood. The study was conducted in China and was registered as a clinical trial. A total of around 33 samples were covered by TCR sequencing, comprising approximately 13 persistent and around 20 newly diagnosed Graves' disease patients.

V has 0 bases trimmed and J has 2 bases trimmed; junction bases matching no gene number 2. From the germline V gene, CDR1 is MNHEY and CDR2 is SVGAGI. Taken from cysteine to phenylalanine, the CDR3 has 15 residues. Only the CDR3 DNA stays, 45 bases, in frame from base 1. Receptors were amplified or captured by multiplex PCR. TCRdb shows the sequencer as Illumina HiSeq 4000. CDR3 regions were amplified by Arm-PCR with iRepertoire HTBI primers to construct TCR beta libraries. Before sequencing, the PCR products underwent gel purification. Per the source publication's procedure: Gene usage analysis of CDR3 amino acid clonotypes used the 62 TRBV and some 15 TRBJ segments found across samples. Filtered high-quality paired reads were merged into contigs using COPE and FqMerger. BLAST was used to align contigs to the IMGT TRBV, TRBD and TRBJ reference genes, and CDR3 was defined following IMGT. Highly expanded clones were defined as clonotypes with a frequency above 0.1%. Shannon entropy served as the measure of repertoire diversity, while the Gini coefficient captured V-J evenness. A clonotype found in more than one individual was treated as public. The raw public data were reprocessed by TCRdb itself: fastp quality trimming at Q25, MiXCR clonotype calling, in-frame beta chains only. Each record represents a unique CDR3 protein, reported with the most common genes and DNA among its rows. The V and J calls, along with clone size, are taken from TCRdb and not from the paper's own processing. This sample gives 350,000 to 400,000 distinct CDR3 sequences in total; around 15% of them show up just once. Together, the top ten hold around 20% of the sample.

This specimen's time point label, per the study, means: newly diagnosed GD, antithyroid drugs for less than 3 months. RNA was extracted from PBMCs in TRIzol for both TCR sequencing and RNA sequencing. The diagnosis of Graves' disease was made according to American Thyroid Association guidelines. Patients for the study were recruited at an endocrinology department in Xi'an, China. Each patient gave roughly 8.4 milliliters of peripheral blood, collected in an EDTA anticoagulant tube. Ficoll Paque Plus density gradient separation was used to isolate PBMCs, and no additional T cell sorting was done. An Agilent 2100 Bioanalyzer and agarose gel were used to assess RNA quality, and a NanoDrop 2000 was used to measure RNA concentration. This clonotype has a count of ten or more. This clone's antigen is unknown. Within one base of it there is no much larger clone, and no base qualities were kept. Study-level results and caveats: Sequencing and analysis were limited to the TCR beta chain. Only peripheral blood was studied, because thyroid tissue, the primary lesion, was inaccessible. TRBV28, TRBJ1-2 and TRBJ2-5 were preferentially used in persistent disease, while TRBV20-1 and TRBJ2-1 were favored in newly diagnosed disease. The authors noted that the small sample size was a limitation that may lower accuracy. A larger number of public clonotypes was shared among persistent patients (around 2,700) than among newly diagnosed patients (around 970). Lower TCR Shannon entropy and fewer highly expanded clones were observed in persistent Graves' disease patients than in newly diagnosed patients, which suggested clonal expansion.

The sample was also reused in another study, on T cells in Graves' hyperthyroidism and ophthalmopathy. As that second study puts it: Stable Graves' hyperthyroidism was defined as no progression to ophthalmopathy during 18 months of follow-up. The hyperthyroidism patients were between 18 and 65 years old and newly diagnosed, with a disease duration of less than 2 months. The study excluded patients with uncontrolled infections, other autoimmune diseases, pregnancy or lactation. Clinical symptoms, serum thyroxine and TRAb, thyroid ultrasound, and orbital computed tomography formed the basis for the diagnoses. The TCR CDR3 was subjected to a first round of RT-PCR using the HTBI primer set and the Qiagen OneStep RT-PCR kit. Most expanded thyroid clonotypes (frequency above 0.001) were also found in blood, which suggests that blood repertoires may mirror thyroid immune responses. In cross-validation, a model built on a 13 V-J signature told ophthalmopathy apart from stable hyperthyroidism with 85% to 90% sensitivity and about 81% specificity, and in testing the same model reached 80%/75%. In validation, progression to ophthalmopathy was predicted by the model with nearly 71% sensitivity and 72.22% specificity, a median of 6.5 months before onset. A discovery cohort of about 100 patients, roughly 40 with Graves' ophthalmopathy and 57 with stable Graves' hyperthyroidism, was used to find distinguishing TCR V-J signatures. An independent validation cohort of under 20 hyperthyroidism patients and 17 patients who later progressed to ophthalmopathy tested prospective prediction of ophthalmopathy. The 95 to 100 discovery patients were randomly divided into training and test sets at a 7:3 ratio. In roughly six Graves' hyperthyroidism patients, the study also compared T-cell repertoires from thyroid tissue with T-cell repertoires from blood. After sampling, hyperthyroidism patients received methimazole starting at 30 mg daily, and ophthalmopathy patients received high-dose intravenous methylprednisolone. A second multiplex PCR round built the libraries, followed by size selection and purification. The libraries were sequenced on an Illumina HiSeq2000 using paired-end 100 bp reads. SOAPnuke was used to process the raw data, with reads discarded if the reads contained adapters or uncalled bases, had a mean Phred below 15, or lacked an exact constant-primer or identifier match. COPE v1.2.5 was used to merge high-quality paired reads, and clonotypes were defined as unique nucleotide sequences. Clonotypes were aligned to IMGT TRBV, TRBD and TRBJ reference segments using MiTCR v1.1. Analysis was restricted to V-J combinations with a frequency above 0.0001, which covered over 98% of repertoires. The TCS score was defined as F50 (clonal expansion) divided by E x V (chaos), with BLOSUM62-based TCRdist calculated between CDR3 peptides within each V-J. Welch's t-statistics and random forest reduced around 510 V-J features to some 14, which were used in a naive Bayes classifier (R e1071). Sample size was not statistically predetermined, and investigators were not blinded to group allocation. TCR Vbeta CDR3 sequencing of 130 to 150 peripheral blood samples (under 45 ophthalmopathy, approximately 80 hyperthyroidism and approximately 17 progressor patients) is reported in the paper.

This clonotype was sampled from a woman aged 18-35 years with Graves disease. Donor details come from another sample of the same person, matched by shared clones. Sequencing used peripheral blood mononuclear cells (PBMCs), obtained at new diagnosis, from a patient treated with antithyroid drugs. The chain was built from TRBV6-5 and TRBJ2-5, with 8 bases aligning to TRBD1. The bases read TGTGCCAGCAGTTACTCCACAGGGGGGCAAGAGACCCAGTACTTC. Translated, this is CASSYSTGGQETQYF.